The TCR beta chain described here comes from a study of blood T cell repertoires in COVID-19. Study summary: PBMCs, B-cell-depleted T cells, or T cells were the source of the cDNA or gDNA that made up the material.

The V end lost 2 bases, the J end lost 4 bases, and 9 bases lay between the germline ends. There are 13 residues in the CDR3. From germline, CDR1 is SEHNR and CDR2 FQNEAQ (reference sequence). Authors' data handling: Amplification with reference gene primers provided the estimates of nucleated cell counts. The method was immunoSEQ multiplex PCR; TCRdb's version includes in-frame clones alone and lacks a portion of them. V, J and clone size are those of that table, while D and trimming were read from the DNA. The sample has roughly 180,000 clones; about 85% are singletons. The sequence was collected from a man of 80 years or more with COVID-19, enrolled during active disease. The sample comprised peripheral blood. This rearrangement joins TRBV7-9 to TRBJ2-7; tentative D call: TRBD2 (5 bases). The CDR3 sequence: CASSLLTGYEQYF. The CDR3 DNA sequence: TGTGCCAGCAGCTTATTAACGGGATACGAGCAGTACTTC.